This entry lists 5 T cell receptor beta chains sequenced from one sample in a study of T-cell reconstitution after alpha-beta-depleted transplantation in children. The library targeted TCRbeta and was prepared with unique molecular identifiers. TCRdb re-called the PCR reads through MiXCR, storing one row per CDR3 protein. The repertoire consists of approximately 430,000 distinct CDR3 sequences, with 15% to 20% occurring once and the leading ten covering roughly 27%. The input for sequencing was PBMCs, mostly from graft donor cells, taken 360 days after TCRalphabeta/CD19-depleted stem cell transplant. Receptor source: a boy younger than two who had a stem cell transplant for Wiskott-Aldrich syndrome, so the T cells may come from the graft donor.

V gene TRBV10-3 combines with J gene TRBJ2-5, with unresolved D. Trimming left V 9 bases short and J 2 bases short, with 13 bases between. Germline V gene sequence: CDR1 ENHRY, CDR2 SYGVKD. There are 13 residues in the CDR3. The CDR3 spells CAMHQTLQETQYF. The CDR3 DNA reads TGTGCCATGCACCAAACCCTTCAAGAGACCCAGTACTTC.

This clonotype has more than one count but fewer than ten. The genes are TRBV7-9 and TRBJ2-1; TRBD2 might be the D (5 bases). CDR1 is SEHNR and CDR2 is FQNEAQ in the germline V gene (reference sequence). Trimming took off 3 bases at V and 9 bases at J, with 21 bases between the two ends. The CDR3 length is 16 residues. This CDR3 reads CASSFAVLWASGEQFF. CDR3 in DNA: TGTGCCAGCAGCTTCGCGGTACTCTGGGCAAGCGGTGAGCAGTTCTTC.

This clonotype has only a few counts. J is TRBJ2-3 and V is TRBV11-2, with TRBD2 matching 13 bases. The CDR3 is 19 amino acids. Germline V gives CDR1 SGHAT, CDR2 FQNNGV. Unmatched junction bases numbered 12, after V lost 5 bases and J lost 1 base. The CDR3 nucleotides read TGTGCCAGCAGCCGGATCACTAGCGGGGGGGTGTGGGGCACAGATACGCAGTATTTT. Its translation: CASSRITSGGVWGTDTQYF.

This chain uses TRBV6-2 or TRBV6-3 with TRBJ2-7; D is possibly TRBD2 (5 bases). The ends were cut back, 2 bases at V and 10 bases at J, with 15 bases in the middle. The CDR3 extends over 13 amino acids. Germline lookup yields CDR1 MNHEY and CDR2 SVGEGT. The CDR3, as DNA: TGTGCCAGCAGTTACGGAGGAGGAAGCGAACAGTACTTC. This sequence encodes CASSYGGGSEQYF.

This clonotype was found a few times. In DNA, the CDR3 is TGTGCCATCAGTGATTCTCGGACAGGGTTAAGAGAGACCCAGTACTTC. This gives the protein CAISDSRTGLRETQYF. The rearrangement uses TRBV10-3 and TRBJ2-5; TRBD1 matches 8 bases. Trimming at V came to 3 bases and at J to 4 bases, leaving 10 bases not matched to a gene. Germline V gives CDR1 ENHRY, CDR2 SYGVKD. CDR3 length: 16 residues.